This T cell receptor (beta chain) emerged from a study of T cell responses to AZD1222 COVID-19 vaccine. Study-wide points: In the spike-specific TCR repertoire, nearly half reportedly target unmutated variant regions. Only a handful of AZD1222 recipients tested seropositive at baseline.

Method: immunoSEQ multiplex PCR; TCRdb's copy keeps in-frame clones and lacks some. This sample has more than 150,000 clones; more than 90% occur once, and the top ten carry 1.5%. As to this clone: Its target is unknown.

The CDR3 has 16 amino acids. V gave up 1 base and J gave up 6 bases, with 17 bases separating them. Germline lookup yields CDR1 SEHNR and CDR2 FQNEAQ (reference sequence). Sequencing was performed on peripheral blood, taken 28 days after the second AZD1222 dose. This receptor was obtained from an adult who received the AZD1222 COVID-19 vaccine. V and J are TRBV7-9 and TRBJ2-3, with a possible D match to TRBD2 (6 bases). The CDR3 nucleotides read TGTGCCAGCAGCTTAGGGGCTTTAGAAGCGGGCGATACGCAGTATTTT. As protein: CASSLGALEAGDTQYF.